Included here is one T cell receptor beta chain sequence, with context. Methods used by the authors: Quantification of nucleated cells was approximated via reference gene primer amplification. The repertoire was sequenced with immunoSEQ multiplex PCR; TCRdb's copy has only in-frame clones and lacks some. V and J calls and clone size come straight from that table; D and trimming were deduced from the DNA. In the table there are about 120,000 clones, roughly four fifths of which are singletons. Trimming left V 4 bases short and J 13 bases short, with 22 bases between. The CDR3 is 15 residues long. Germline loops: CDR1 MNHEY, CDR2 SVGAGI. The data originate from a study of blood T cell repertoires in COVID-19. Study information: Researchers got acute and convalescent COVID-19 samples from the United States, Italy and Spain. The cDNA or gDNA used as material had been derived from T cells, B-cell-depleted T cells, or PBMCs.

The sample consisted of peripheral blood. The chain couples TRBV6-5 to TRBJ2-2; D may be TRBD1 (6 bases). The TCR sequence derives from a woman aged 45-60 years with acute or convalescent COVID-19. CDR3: CASSFFETGGLWLFF. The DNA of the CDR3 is TGTGCCAGCAGTTTTTTTGAGACAGGCGGTTTATGGCTGTTTTTT.